This note documents a single T cell receptor (beta chain) sequence. This sample stems from a study of TIL therapy for anti-PD-1-resistant metastatic lung cancer. The CDR3 consists of 9 residues. Trimming shortened V by 6 bases and J by 6 bases, and 0 bases separated the two germline ends. In germline, CDR1 is WNHNN, CDR2 SYGVQD (reference sequence). As to time point: pre-treatment sample, taken before nivolumab and TIL therapy. Sequencing used immunoSEQ v3. TCRdb's copy holds only in-frame clones and misses some; the assay was immunoSEQ multiplex PCR. This table has tens of thousands of clones, about 86% appearing once.

The sample was blood, taken at baseline. The chain joins TRBV10-1 to TRBJ2-4; D remains ambiguous. The TCR sequence derives from a person between 30 and 80 years old with non-small cell lung cancer. The CDR3 DNA reads TGCGCCAGCAGAAACATTCAGTACTTC. This codes for CASRNIQYF.